Sequencing of this TCR beta chain was carried out in a study of regulatory T cells in long-lasting Graves disease. Time point meaning: newly diagnosed GD, antithyroid drugs for less than 3 months. Researchers made the TCR library from RNA that was extracted from PBMCs. Findings of the study overall: New patients shared over 800 public clonotypes, fewer than the 2,500 to 3,500 shared by persistent patients.

Concerning this clonotype itself: Its antigen is not known.

The CDR3 is 14 residues long. V was pared by 5 bases and J by 5 bases, with 8 bases of the junction left unmatched. Germline CDR1 SGHTA, CDR2 FQGTGA. With iRepertoire HTBI primers and Arm-PCR of CDR3 regions, TCR beta libraries were built. Original processing methods: Identification of gene segments yielded some 62 TRBV and roughly 15 TRBJ across samples. TCRdb reprocessed the multiplex PCR reads with MiXCR, giving one entry per CDR3 protein. The V and J calls were determined by TCRdb, not by the authors. This table has a few hundred thousand distinct CDR3 sequences, approximately 16% appearing once. These records were also assigned to another study, of T cells in Graves' hyperthyroidism and ophthalmopathy. This second study notes: Hyperthyroidism in the patients, aged 18 to 65, was newly diagnosed and under 2 months in duration.

This receptor was identified in a man aged 35-49 years with Graves disease. J is TRBJ1-2 and V is TRBV7-3, with 7 bases lining up with TRBD1. Sequences were derived from peripheral blood mononuclear cells (PBMCs), sampled at new diagnosis, from a patient treated with antithyroid drugs. The DNA of the CDR3 is TGTGCCAGCAGCGTAGGGACAGCGATATATGGCTACACCTTC. Translated: CASSVGTAIYGYTF.